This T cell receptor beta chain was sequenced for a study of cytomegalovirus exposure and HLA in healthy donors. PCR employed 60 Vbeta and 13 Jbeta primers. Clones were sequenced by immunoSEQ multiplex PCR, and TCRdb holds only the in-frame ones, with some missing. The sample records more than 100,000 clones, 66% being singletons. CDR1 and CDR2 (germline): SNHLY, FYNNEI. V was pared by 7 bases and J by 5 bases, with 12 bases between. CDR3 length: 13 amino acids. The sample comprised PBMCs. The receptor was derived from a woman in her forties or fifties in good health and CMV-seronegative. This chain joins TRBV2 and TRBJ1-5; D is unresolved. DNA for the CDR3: TGTGCCAGCAAGGTTGCGGGTTATCAGCCCCAGCATTTT. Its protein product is CASKVAGYQPQHF.